The sequence of this T cell receptor beta chain was determined in a study of blood T cell repertoires in COVID-19. On the study more broadly: COVID-19 samples from acute and convalescent phases originated in the United States, Italy and Spain.

In germline, CDR1 is SGHVS, CDR2 FNYEAQ. The CDR3 has 19 residues. The ends were cut back, 2 bases at V and 7 bases at J, with 30 bases in the middle. Authors' processing steps: From reference gene primer amplification, estimates of nucleated cell counts were derived. The repertoire was sequenced with immunoSEQ multiplex PCR; TCRdb's copy has only in-frame clones and lacks some. Clone size and the V and J calls come from that table; the DNA yielded D and trimming. Among 150,000 to 200,000 clones listed, approximately 80% were seen once. Participants were placed into cohorts based on the clinical history they reported.

The TCR originated in a woman aged 55 to 70 with acute COVID-19. This chain links TRBV7-6 with TRBJ2-7; a weak D match, TRBD2 (5 bases). Sequenced sample: PBMCs or T cells enriched from blood (not recorded which). The CDR3, as DNA: TGTGCCAGCAGCTTAACCGTCTACTCAGCCGGGGTGGATCTCGGAGAGCAGTACTTC. Translated, it gives CASSLTVYSAGVDLGEQYF.